This TCR beta chain was profiled in a study of blood T cell repertoires in COVID-19. Across the whole study: The analysed material was cDNA or gDNA that came from T cells, B-cell-depleted T cells, or PBMCs.

This table comes from immunoSEQ multiplex PCR, and its TCRdb copy is limited to in-frame clones, with some not included. The sample consists of 140,000 or so clones, approximately 89% of them appearing once. Germline V gene data show CDR1 as SGDLS and CDR2 as YYNGEE. This CDR3 is 16 amino acids long. V was clipped by 3 bases and J by 6 bases, with 21 bases between them. Specimen: peripheral blood. This rearrangement joins TRBV9 to TRBJ1-2, with D maybe TRBD1 (6 bases). The TCR sequence derives from a human donor in a cohort sampled during active COVID-19. The CDR3 DNA reads as TGTGCCAGCAGCGCTCCCCGAATGGGGGGGCTAGATGGCTACACCTTC. Translating gives CASSAPRMGGLDGYTF.